The 13 T cell receptor beta chains below come from one sample, sequenced in a study of blood T cells in healthy people across ages. A second PCR of about 6 to 11 cycles used a sample-barcoded 5' primer and a J-beta primer mix. TCRdb ran MiXCR on the 5' RACE reads and lists one entry per CDR3 protein. The sample records about 720,000 distinct CDR3 sequences, approximately 21% being singletons. Sequencing input: blood. Receptors were obtained from a man aged 70 or older in good health.

This chain links TRBV10-2 with TRBJ1-4, with 10 bases matching TRBD1. V lost 5 bases and J lost 7; bases outside the gene matches: 10. CDR3 length: 16 amino acids. Germline CDR1 WSHSY, CDR2 SAAADI. The CDR3 sequence is CASSPRGGTGVEKLFF. The CDR3 bases are TGCGCCAGCAGTCCTCGGGGAGGGACAGGGGTTGAAAAACTGTTTTTT.

The genes are TRBV6-5 and TRBJ1-1; 10 bases are shared with TRBD1. CDR3 length: 14 residues. V gave up 2 bases and J gave up 4 bases; unmatched junction bases: 1. CDR1 and CDR2 from the germline V gene are MNHEY and SVGAGI. CDR3 coding DNA: TGTGCCAGCAGTTACAGGACAGGGGGCACTGAAGCTTTCTTT. It yields the protein CASSYRTGGTEAFF.

There are a few counts of this clonotype. The rearrangement links TRBV3-1 to TRBJ1-1; D call uncertain. The V end was cut by 7 bases, the J end by 0 bases, with 6 bases between. The germline V gene encodes CDR1 LGHDT and CDR2 YNNKEL (reference sequence). The CDR3 runs to 12 residues. CDR3 bases: TGTGCCAGCACAGATATGAACACTGAAGCTTTCTTT. Protein: CASTDMNTEAFF.

The chain employs TRBV28 and TRBJ2-1; no clear D. Gene TRBJ2-5 matches the end of the DNA better, so the J call may be wrong. In germline, CDR1 is MDHEN, CDR2 SYDVKM. The CDR3 sequence is 13 residues long. In DNA form, the CDR3 reads TGTGCCAGCAGTTTTTACCCAAGGGAGACCCAGTACTTC. This translates into CASSFYPRETQYF.

This clonotype was seen at least ten times. V gene TRBV28 combines with J gene TRBJ2-3, with TRBD2 matching 7 bases. V gave up 8 bases and J gave up 1 base; unmatched junction bases: 9. Germline V gene lookup returns CDR1 MDHEN and CDR2 SYDVKM. The CDR3 has 15 residues. The CDR3 DNA reads as TGTGCCAGCCACCTAGCGGATCGGGGCACAGATACGCAGTATTTT. It codes for CASHLADRGTDTQYF. Full variable domain (rest looked up from reference TRBV28 and TRBJ2-3): DVKVTQSSRYLVKRTGEKVFLECVQDMDHENMFWYRQDPGLGLRLIYFSYDVKMKEKGDIPEGYSVSREKKERFSLILESASTNQTSMYLCASHLADRGTDTQYFGPGTRLTVL.

The rearrangement uses TRBV20-1 and TRBJ1-1; D perhaps matches TRBD1 (6 bases). Germline V gene data show CDR1 as DFQATT and CDR2 as SNEGSKA (reference sequence). The CDR3 spans 16 residues. Between the trimmed V and J ends, which lost 3 bases and 4 bases, there was a span of 21 bases. As DNA, the CDR3 is TGCAGTGCTAGTTTGACAGGCGGGAGGGCCCGCACTGAAGCTTTCTTT. Residues: CSASLTGGRARTEAFF.

This clonotype showed up just a few times. The chain uses TRBV29-1 and TRBJ2-1; 7 bases are shared with TRBD2. V was pared by 3 bases and J by 0 bases, with 14 bases of the junction left unmatched. This CDR3 spans 18 amino acids. CDR1 SQVTM and CDR2 ANQGSEA come from the germline V gene. The CDR3 is CSVDPLAGRPSSYNEQFF. DNA for the CDR3: TGCAGCGTTGATCCTCTCGCCGGGAGGCCGAGCTCCTACAATGAGCAGTTCTTC.

This rearrangement joins TRBV7-9 to TRBJ2-2; 9 nucleotides match TRBD1. The junction had 4 bases not matched to a gene; V was cut back by 4 bases and J by 7 bases. Germline CDR1 and CDR2: SEHNR and FQNEAQ (reference sequence). CDR3 length equals 14 residues. The CDR3 reads CASSWTGASGELFF. CDR3 DNA sequence: TGTGCCAGCAGCTGGACAGGGGCGAGCGGGGAGCTGTTTTTT.

This clonotype was detected a few times. The chain joins TRBV14 to TRBJ2-7; 8 positions match TRBD1. CDR1 is SGHDN, CDR2 FVKESK, per germline. The CDR3 contains 15 residues. J was trimmed by 6 bases and V by 1 base; bases with no gene match: 8. CDR3: CASSQVGTGISEQYF. In nucleotides, the CDR3 is TGTGCCAGCAGCCAAGTCGGGACAGGTATTTCCGAGCAGTACTTC.

J is TRBJ2-5 and V is TRBV12-3 or TRBV12-4, with TRBD2 matching over 8 bases. The V and J ends lost 5 bases and 6 bases, in that order; junction bases with no gene match: 14. CDR3 length equals 16 residues. The CDR3 nucleotides are TGTGCCAGCAGTACGAGTAGCGGGACCCTAAAGAAGACCCAGTACTTC. This encodes CASSTSSGTLKKTQYF.

The chain has TRBV3-1 and TRBJ2-5; 10 bases line up with TRBD2. The J call is doubtful: the DNA matches TRBJ2-1 better. From germline, CDR1 is LGHDT and CDR2 YNNKEL (reference sequence). The CDR3 length is 14 residues. CDR3 DNA sequence: TGTGCCAGCAGCCAAGAGACTAGCGGGCATGAGCAGTTCTTC. Protein: CASSQETSGHEQFF.

In its sample, this clonotype was seen a few times. The rearrangement links TRBV5-1 to TRBJ2-3; TRBD2 agrees at 10 bases. The J segment lost 4 bases and the V segment lost 1 base, leaving 9 bases of the junction unmatched. The CDR3 covers 17 residues. The germline CDR1 and CDR2 sequences are SGHRS and YFSETQ. As DNA, the CDR3 is TGCGCCAGCAGCTTGTGGACCGGGACTAGCGATCCAGATACGCAGTATTTT. Protein: CASSLWTGTSDPDTQYF.

This sequence joins TRBV12-3 or TRBV12-4 and TRBJ2-3; 8 nucleotides align to TRBD1. The trim removed 6 bases at V and 3 bases at J, leaving 8 bases unmatched. This CDR3 is built from 15 residues. This chain's CDR3 is CASRPRGQGTDTQYF. DNA of the CDR3: TGTGCCAGCAGACCAAGAGGACAGGGTACAGATACGCAGTATTTT.